This T cell receptor beta chain appears in the sequencing data of a study of blood T cells in healthy people across ages. This clonotype was recorded once. Its antigen is undetermined. The authors ran a second PCR of roughly 6 to 12 cycles using a sample-barcoded 5' primer and a J-beta primer mix. TCRdb reprocessed the 5' RACE reads via MiXCR and lists one record per CDR3 protein. This repertoire shows about 380,000 distinct CDR3 sequences, about 55% found once; its top ten account for roughly 51%. Each donor supplied roughly 9 milliliters of peripheral blood. Study conclusions and caveats: While age rose, TCR beta diversity per million T cells dropped in a roughly linear way.

The sample was blood. The clonotype was recovered from a man between 60 and 75 years old in good health.

This CDR3 reads CSARGRRANVLTF. In nucleotides, the CDR3 is TGCAGTGCTAGAGGCCGGAGGGCCAACGTCCTGACTTTC. This chain connects TRBV20-1 to TRBJ2-6; no clear D gene. Trimming shortened V by 1 base and J by 5 bases, and 6 bases separated the two germline ends. The CDR3 sequence is 13 residues long. The germline V gene encodes CDR1 DFQATT and CDR2 SNEGSKA (reference sequence).